Below, 17 T cell receptor beta chains from the same sample are listed, as sequenced in a study of shared clonotypes between healthy human individuals. The method was immunoSEQ multiplex PCR; TCRdb's version includes in-frame clones alone and lacks a portion of them. The sample contains 450,000 to 700,000 clones, 95% to 96% of which appear only once. The naive CD8 fraction comprised CD45RO-negative cells positively selected for CCR7 and excluded terminally differentiated effector memory CD45RA+ cells. Sequenced input: naive CD8+ T cells sorted from blood. Receptor source: a woman in her 30s in good health.

The J gene is TRBJ2-2, the V gene TRBV25-1; D may be TRBD1 (5 bases). Germline lookup yields CDR1 MGHDK and CDR2 SYGVNS. This CDR3 spans 13 amino acids. V was shortened by 7 bases and J by 1 base, with 7 bases between the two germline ends. The CDR3 protein is CASNQGNTGELFF. CDR3 nucleotides: TGTGCCAGCAATCAGGGGAACACCGGGGAGCTGTTTTTT.

V is TRBV4-1 and J is TRBJ2-7, with D perhaps being TRBD1 or TRBD2 (6 bases each). V lost 6 bases and J lost 3, with 18 bases in between. This CDR3 has 15 residues. Germline lookup yields CDR1 MGHRA and CDR2 YSYEKL. CDR3 DNA sequence: TGCGCCAGCAGTAAGGGGCCGGGGGCGGACTACGAGCAGTACTTC. Amino acid sequence: CASSKGPGADYEQYF.

This chain links TRBV23-1 with TRBJ1-5; 9 bases match TRBD1. TRBV23-1 falls under the ORF class, with uncertain function. J was trimmed by 0 bases and V by 3 bases; bases with no gene match: 18. This CDR3 has 21 amino acids. CDR3 region: CASSHQIGTGLKLISNQPQHF. The CDR3 region has the DNA TGCGCCAGCAGTCATCAAATCGGGACAGGGCTCAAATTAATTAGCAATCAGCCCCAGCATTTT.

The V and J genes are TRBV13 and TRBJ2-1, with 13 bases that match TRBD2. From germline, CDR1 is PRHDT and CDR2 FYEKMQ (reference sequence). The CDR3 is 16 amino acids. Unmatched junction bases numbered 5, after V lost 5 bases and J lost 4 bases. This CDR3 is CASSLRTSGSYNEQFF. The CDR3 bases are TGTGCCAGCAGCCTGAGGACTAGCGGGAGTTACAATGAGCAGTTCTTC.

The V gene is TRBV11-2, the J gene TRBJ2-7; 9 nucleotides agree with TRBD2. CDR1 and CDR2 (germline): SGHAT, FQNNGV. The V segment lost 4 bases and the J segment 6 bases; nucleotides outside the gene matches: 13. The CDR3 is 16 amino acids. The CDR3 sequence is CASSSKNPGLASEQYF. CDR3 sequence (DNA): TGTGCCAGCAGCTCAAAGAACCCGGGACTAGCATCCGAGCAGTACTTC.

The chain employs TRBV15 and TRBJ2-7, with D hard to call. Deletions cut 1 base from V and 2 bases from J, with 12 bases between. This CDR3 has 15 amino acids. CDR1 and CDR2 from the germline V gene are LNHNV and YYDKDF (reference sequence). The CDR3 spells CATSRGRTPPYEQYF. CDR3 sequence (DNA): TGTGCCACCAGCAGAGGTCGGACGCCGCCCTACGAGCAGTACTTC.

The chain is built from TRBV6-5 and TRBJ2-1; 7 bases line up with TRBD1. V trimming: 5 bases; J trimming: 8 bases; junction bases outside the gene matches: 3. The CDR3 consists of 12 residues. Germline V lookup: CDR1 MNHEY, CDR2 SVGAGI. CDR3 bases: TGTGCCAGCAGTGCCGACAGGGATGAGCAGTTCTTC. It codes for CASSADRDEQFF.

The DNA of the CDR3 is TGTGCCAGCTCTCGGACAGGGGTGAATGAGCAGTTCTTC. This encodes CASSRTGVNEQFF. The J gene is TRBJ2-1, the V gene TRBV28; 9 nucleotides match TRBD1. CDR1 is MDHEN and CDR2 is SYDVKM in the germline V gene. J was trimmed by 7 bases and V by 8 bases; bases with no gene match: 6. This CDR3 has 13 amino acids.

This clone appeared a single time. The CDR3 DNA reads TGTGCCAGCAGCTTAGATTCGGAGATACAAGAGACCCAGTACTTC. Its protein product is CASSLDSEIQETQYF. This rearrangement joins TRBV13 to TRBJ2-5, with D uncertain. This CDR3 is 15 amino acids long. Trimming left V 1 base short and J 2 bases short, with 11 bases between. Germline loops: CDR1 PRHDT, CDR2 FYEKMQ (reference sequence).

The chain is built from TRBV6-1 and TRBJ1-5; D is ambiguous. The germline CDR1 and CDR2 sequences are MNHNS and SASEGT. This CDR3 comprises 17 residues. With 0 bases removed from V and 0 bases from J, the gap between germline ends came to 12 bases. The CDR3 nucleotides are TGTGCCAGCAGTGAAGCGGGCAGCCTATATAGCAATCAGCCCCAGCATTTT. Translating gives CASSEAGSLYSNQPQHF.

V and J are TRBV7-9 and TRBJ2-7; D could derive from TRBD1 or TRBD2 (7 bases each). Germline V gene sequence: CDR1 SEHNR, CDR2 FQNEAQ (reference sequence). V gave up 2 bases and J gave up 5 bases, with 22 bases separating them. The CDR3 spans 17 residues. CDR3 nucleotides: TGTGCCAGCAGCTTACCGTTGAAGCGGGACAGTACTAACGAGCAGTACTTC. This encodes CASSLPLKRDSTNEQYF.

This chain connects TRBV6-6 to TRBJ2-3, with a weak D call TRBD1 (5 bases). The V end was cut by 7 bases, the J end by 0 bases, with 11 bases between. Per germline, CDR1 MNHNY and CDR2 SVGAGI (reference sequence). The CDR3 covers 14 residues. This CDR3 is CASTPTESTDTQYF. DNA of the CDR3: TGTGCCAGCACCCCGACAGAGAGCACAGATACGCAGTATTTT.

This chain connects TRBV19 to TRBJ2-1; 9 bases map to TRBD1. The CDR3 runs 15 residues. Trimming removed 4 bases from V and 5 bases from J; junction bases left unmatched: 6. Per the germline V gene, CDR1 is LNHDA and CDR2 is SQIVND (reference sequence). This chain's CDR3 is CASSTGTGIDNEQFF. The CDR3, as DNA: TGTGCCAGTAGTACGGGGACAGGGATTGACAATGAGCAGTTCTTC.

Turning to this clone: The sample contains more than one DNA sequence encoding this CDR3. The gene calls are TRBV11-3 and TRBJ2-7; tentatively, D is TRBD1 or TRBD2 (5 bases each). V lost 5 bases and J 3 bases, leaving 11 bases between the germline ends. CDR1 SGHNT and CDR2 YENEEA come from the germline V gene. The CDR3 extends over 13 amino acids. The CDR3 DNA reads TGTGCCAGCAGCCTAGGGACCAACTACGAGCAGTACTTC. Amino acids: CASSLGTNYEQYF.

This clone was found once. This CDR3 is also generated by other DNA sequences in the sample. The V call is TRBV5-4, the J call TRBJ2-7; D gene uncertain. The CDR3 spans 12 residues. The germline V gene encodes CDR1 SGHNT and CDR2 YYREEE (reference sequence). Trimming removed 2 bases at V and 3 bases at J, with 6 bases between. CDR3 in amino acids: CASSLEGYEQYF. The CDR3, as DNA: TGTGCCAGCAGCTTAGAAGGCTACGAGCAGTACTTC.

The chain carries TRBV29-1 and TRBJ2-6; TRBD1 aligns across 8 bases. This CDR3 comprises 16 residues. V lost 5 bases to trimming and J lost 3 bases; unmatched junction nucleotides: 9. From germline, CDR1 is SQVTM and CDR2 ANQGSEA. The CDR3, as DNA: TGCAGCGTTCCGGCAGGGGGCGAGGGTGGGGCCAACGTCCTGACTTTC. This sequence encodes CSVPAGGEGGANVLTF.

This sequence joins TRBV9 and TRBJ1-2; TRBD1 might be the D (6 bases). Trimming pared 0 bases from V and 0 bases from J, leaving 9 bases between. The length of the CDR3 is 15 residues. CDR1 is SGDLS and CDR2 is YYNGEE in the germline V gene. DNA for the CDR3: TGTGCCAGCAGCGTAGGACAGGAGACTAACTATGGCTACACCTTC. This encodes CASSVGQETNYGYTF.